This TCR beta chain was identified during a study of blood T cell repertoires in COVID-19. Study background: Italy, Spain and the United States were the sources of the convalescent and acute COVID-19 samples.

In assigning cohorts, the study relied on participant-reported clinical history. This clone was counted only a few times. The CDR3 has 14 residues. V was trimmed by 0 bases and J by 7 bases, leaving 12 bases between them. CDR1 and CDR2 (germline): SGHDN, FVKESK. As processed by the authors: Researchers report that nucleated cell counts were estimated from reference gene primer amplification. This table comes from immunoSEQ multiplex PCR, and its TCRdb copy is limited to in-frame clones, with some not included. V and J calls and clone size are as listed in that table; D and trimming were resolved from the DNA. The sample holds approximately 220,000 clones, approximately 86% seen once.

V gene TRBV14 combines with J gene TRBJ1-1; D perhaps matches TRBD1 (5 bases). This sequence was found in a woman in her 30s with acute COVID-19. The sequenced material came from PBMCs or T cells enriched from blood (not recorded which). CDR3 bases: TGTGCCAGCAGCCAAGAAACCTGGGGGGGTGAAGCTTTCTTT. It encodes CASSQETWGGEAFF.